This T cell receptor (beta chain) was found in a study of shared clonotypes between healthy human individuals. Trimming pared 9 bases from V and 7 bases from J, leaving 6 bases between. The CDR3 extends over 9 amino acids. CDR1 and CDR2 (germline): MNHNS, SASEGT. Study-level results: Of the naive CD4 clonotypes, around 5.2% were shared across a handful of donors.

Turning to this clone: The antigen remains unidentified.

Those who donated were healthy HIV-negative adults, with no recent acute infections or vaccinations reported. The split of CD4+ cells yielded CD45RA+ naive and CD45RA-negative memory subsets. Authors' analysis steps: Filtering differed, since immunoSEQ gave only junction sequences and no quality scores. Only in-frame clones appear in the TCRdb table, and some are missing; sequencing was by immunoSEQ multiplex PCR. V, J and clone size reflect that table, while D and trimming were determined from the DNA. The data show some 360,000 clones, with roughly 70% seen just once and about 10% held by the top ten.

This sequence originates from a man between 25 and 39 years old in good health. Sequenced sample: memory CD4+ T cells sorted from blood. Subset here: CD45RA-negative fraction. The genes are TRBV6-1 and TRBJ2-5; no clear D gene. CDR3 sequence (DNA): TGTGCCAGAGTCGGGACCCAGTACTTC. Its protein product is CARVGTQYF.